The rows below give T cell receptor beta chains drawn from one sample of a study of blood T cell repertoires in COVID-19. Using immunoSEQ multiplex PCR, the repertoire was profiled, and TCRdb retains in-frame clones only, with some absent. The sample shows some 510,000 clones, 70% to 90% of them seen only once. Sequenced sample: PBMCs or T cells enriched from blood (not recorded which). The receptors stem from a woman aged 40-49 years who had recovered from COVID-19. CDR3s include the opening cysteine and the closing phenylalanine or tryptophan. Fields, in order: V gene, CDR3 length, J gene, D gene, clone size, CDR3 protein, CDR3 DNA. D genes are given only for firm matches. A row's size may be missing; if present it is once, few, many or a size class.

TRBV5-1	16	TRBJ2-3	-	once	CASSLVSSAVTDTQYF	TGCGCCAGCAGCTTGGTCTCGTCAGCGGTCACAGATACGCAGTATTTT
TRBV7-6	13	TRBJ2-2	-	-	CASSLAPGGELFF	TGTGCCAGCAGCTTAGCCCCGGGCGGGGAGCTGTTTTTT
TRBV6-4	16	TRBJ1-4	-	-	CASRVQRAGSNEKLFF	TGTGCCAGCAGAGTCCAGCGGGCAGGGTCGAATGAAAAACTGTTTTTT
TRBV10-1	14	TRBJ1-1	TRBD1	-	CASSESDRGTEAFF	TGCGCCAGCAGTGAGTCTGACAGGGGCACTGAAGCTTTCTTT
TRBV15	17	TRBJ2-2	TRBD2	once	CATSRDHNGLATGELFF	TGTGCCACCAGCAGAGATCACAACGGACTAGCGACCGGGGAGCTGTTTTTT
TRBV5-4	16	TRBJ2-1	-	once	CASSFSAGTYYNEQFF	TGTGCCAGCAGCTTTTCGGCGGGAACGTACTACAATGAGCAGTTCTTC
TRBV9	15	TRBJ1-4	-	-	CASSVSPATNEKLFF	TGTGCCAGCAGCGTAAGTCCGGCAACTAATGAAAAACTGTTTTTT
TRBV12-3/TRBV12-4	13	TRBJ2-5	-	-	CASSFSSQETQYF	TGTGCCAGCAGTTTTAGCAGCCAAGAGACCCAGTACTTC
TRBV3-1/TRBV3-2	15	TRBJ2-7	TRBD2	-	CASSPRTSGYHEQYF	TGTGCCAGCAGCCCTCGAACTAGCGGGTATCACGAGCAGTACTTC
TRBV29-1	16	TRBJ2-3	-	-	CSVLTLLTTHTDTQYF	TGCAGCGTTCTGACATTATTGACTACCCACACAGATACGCAGTATTTT
TRBV27	17	TRBJ1-5	-	-	CASRLNGQGYSNQPQHF	TGTGCCAGCAGGCTGAACGGGCAGGGGTATAGCAATCAGCCCCAGCATTTT
TRBV5-8	16	TRBJ1-2	TRBD1	once	CASRRSGGQGDYGYTF	TGTGCCAGCAGGCGGTCCGGGGGACAGGGAGACTATGGCTACACCTTC
TRBV19	16	TRBJ2-1	TRBD2	-	CASSLGVSGDYNEQFF	TGTGCCAGTAGTCTTGGTGTAAGCGGGGATTACAATGAGCAGTTCTTC
TRBV7-2	13	TRBJ1-1	-	-	CASSPRMNTEAFF	TGTGCCAGCAGCCCGCGAATGAACACTGAAGCTTTCTTT
TRBV4-1	13	TRBJ2-7	TRBD2	few	CASSQSGDNEQYF	TGCGCCAGCAGCCAAAGCGGGGATAACGAGCAGTACTTC
TRBV9	13	TRBJ1-6	-	once	CASSVTSGSPLHF	TGTGCCAGCAGCGTAACTTCGGGTTCACCCCTCCACTTT
TRBV24-1	11	TRBJ1-2	-	-	CATSRGYGYTF	TGTGCCACCTCTAGGGGTTATGGCTACACCTTC
TRBV27	15	TRBJ2-2	-	-	CASSLLRGGSGELFF	TGTGCCAGCAGTTTATTAAGGGGTGGTTCCGGGGAGCTGTTTTTT
TRBV4-3	16	TRBJ1-2	-	-	CASSQEGSGKAYGYTF	TGCGCCAGCAGCCAAGAAGGCTCAGGAAAGGCCTATGGCTACACCTTC
TRBV10-1	15	TRBJ2-1	TRBD1	-	CASSITGGRGGEQFF	TGCGCCAGCAGTATCACAGGGGGCAGGGGCGGTGAGCAGTTCTTC
TRBV6-5	13	TRBJ1-3	TRBD1	once	CASAPGQGNTIYF	TGTGCCAGCGCCCCGGGACAGGGAAACACCATATATTTT
TRBV6-2/TRBV6-3	14	TRBJ1-4	-	-	CASSYSVASEKLFF	TGTGCCAGCAGTTACTCAGTAGCGTCGGAGAAACTGTTTTTT
TRBV11-2	16	TRBJ1-4	-	-	CASSPATLWAGEKLFF	TGTGCCAGCAGCCCAGCTACGCTGTGGGCAGGTGAAAAACTGTTTTTT
TRBV27	14	TRBJ1-2	-	-	CASSLGRSDYGYTF	TGTGCCAGCAGCCTAGGGAGGTCGGACTATGGCTACACCTTC
TRBV27	15	TRBJ2-1	TRBD2	-	CASSMGLAGISEQFF	TGTGCCAGCAGTATGGGACTAGCGGGAATCAGTGAGCAGTTCTTC
TRBV6-1	15	TRBJ1-6	-	few	CASSESLRGNSPLHF	TGTGCCAGCAGTGAATCTCTTCGGGGAAATTCACCCCTCCACTTT
TRBV27	14	TRBJ1-1	-	-	CASSIRQAYTEAFF	TGTGCCAGCAGTATAAGGCAGGCTTACACTGAAGCTTTCTTT
TRBV2	13	TRBJ2-2	-	-	CASSSQGPGELFF	TGTGCCAGCAGTTCACAGGGTCCCGGGGAGCTGTTTTTT
TRBV18	17	TRBJ2-4	TRBD2	-	CASSPPPPGGSKNIQYF	TGTGCCAGCTCACCACCTCCCCCGGGGGGGAGCAAAAACATTCAGTACTTC
TRBV6-5	15	TRBJ1-2	-	-	CASNPGGVGLYGYTF	TGTGCCAGCAACCCTGGAGGGGTCGGACTCTATGGCTACACCTTC
TRBV4-2	16	TRBJ1-4	-	-	CASSQVNTGSPEKLFF	TGTGCCAGCAGCCAAGTCAATACAGGGAGTCCTGAAAAACTGTTTTTT
TRBV7-8	15	TRBJ2-7	-	-	CASSPPPPAAYEQYF	TGTGCCAGCAGCCCTCCTCCCCCAGCGGCCTACGAGCAGTACTTC
TRBV7-9	17	TRBJ1-2	TRBD1	-	CASSLEGARIKHYGYTF	TGTGCCAGCAGCTTAGAGGGGGCAAGGATAAAGCACTATGGCTACACCTTC
TRBV7-9	14	TRBJ2-3	-	-	CASSLTGNSDTQYF	TGTGCCAGCAGCTTAACAGGGAATTCAGATACGCAGTATTTT
TRBV5-5	15	TRBJ1-1	-	-	CASSLRLGSGTEAFF	TGTGCCAGCAGCCTACGACTAGGGTCGGGTACTGAAGCTTTCTTT
TRBV5-4	19	TRBJ2-3	TRBD2	-	CASSPGGIFGLADTDTQYF	TGTGCCAGCAGCCCTGGGGGCATTTTTGGACTAGCGGACACAGATACGCAGTATTTT